This is a list of T cell receptor beta chains from one sample in a study of CD8 T cells in Susac syndrome. TCRdb reprocessed the immunoSEQ multiplex PCR reads with MiXCR, giving one entry per CDR3 protein. The profile shows about 140,000 distinct CDR3 sequences, just under 95% of them singletons. The specimen sequenced was CD8+ T cells from PBMCs. The source is a human donor with Susac syndrome. Both conserved end residues are part of each CDR3. A D gene is named only where the DNA matches it firmly. Clone size is stated in some rows and not others, as once, few, many or a class when expanded.

>NA|TRBJ2-3|NA|TRBV12-3/TRBV12-4
CASSLSLTVADTQYF
TGTGCCAGCAGTTTAAGCCTGACGGTAGCAGATACGCAGTATTTT
>NA|TRBJ2-5|NA|TRBV7-6
CASSLATALGETQYF
TGTGCCAGCAGCTTAGCAACGGCCCTGGGAGAGACCCAGTACTTC
>NA|TRBJ1-2|NA|TRBV12-3/TRBV12-4
CASSITATANYGYTF
TGTGCCAGCAGTATCACTGCGACAGCTAACTATGGCTACACCTTC
>NA|TRBJ2-1|NA|TRBV29-1
CSVEFWDGKGPFF
TGCAGCGTTGAATTTTGGGACGGCAAAGGCCCGTTCTTC
>NA|TRBJ2-1|NA|TRBV9
CASSVREWGFGNEQFF
TGTGCCAGCAGCGTACGGGAATGGGGGTTCGGCAATGAGCAGTTCTTC
>NA|TRBJ2-1|NA|TRBV13
CASSFGYGDTNEQFF
TGTGCCAGCAGCTTTGGGTATGGGGATACAAATGAGCAGTTCTTC
>NA|TRBJ2-4|NA|TRBV27
CASSPGPSADIQYF
TGTGCCAGCAGTCCCGGACCGTCCGCGGACATTCAGTACTTC
>NA|TRBJ2-2|NA|TRBV25-1
CASSDVSGTGELFF
TGTGCCAGCAGTGACGTGAGTGGAACCGGGGAGCTGTTTTTT
>TRBD1|TRBJ1-5|NA|TRBV6-5
CASSSGQGEGQPQHF
TGTGCCAGCAGTTCTGGACAGGGAGAGGGTCAGCCCCAGCATTTT
>NA|TRBJ1-1|once|TRBV2
CASSGSVPRRAEAFF
TGTGCCAGCAGTGGAAGTGTCCCGCGGCGCGCTGAAGCTTTCTTT
>NA|TRBJ2-7|NA|TRBV3-1
CASSQDSVYYEQYF
TGTGCCAGCAGCCAAGACAGCGTTTACTACGAGCAGTACTTC
>NA|TRBJ2-7|NA|TRBV15
CATSRDTYEQYF
TGTGCCACCAGCAGGGACACCTACGAGCAGTACTTC
>NA|TRBJ2-3|few|TRBV6-6
CASRRDTQYF
TGTGCCAGCAGGAGGGATACGCAGTATTTT
>NA|TRBJ2-3|NA|TRBV4-1
CASSQVGAKGTDTQYF
TGCGCCAGCAGCCAAGTGGGGGCTAAGGGCACAGATACGCAGTATTTT
>NA|TRBJ2-3|NA|TRBV4-1
CASSLSATDTQYF
TGCGCCAGCAGCCTATCAGCCACAGATACGCAGTATTTT
>NA|TRBJ2-3|few|TRBV6-5
CASSYSSGTDTQYF
TGTGCCAGCAGTTACTCCAGCGGCACAGATACGCAGTATTTT
>NA|TRBJ2-5|NA|TRBV7-6
CASSRMLETQYF
TGTGCCAGCAGCCGAATGCTAGAGACCCAGTACTTC
>NA|TRBJ1-1|NA|TRBV20-1
CSARWSSTEAFF
TGCAGTGCCAGGTGGTCCTCCACTGAAGCTTTCTTT
>TRBD2|TRBJ2-3|few|TRBV27
CASSLTSGSTDTQYF
TGTGCCAGCAGTTTAACTAGCGGGAGCACAGATACGCAGTATTTT
>NA|TRBJ2-5|NA|TRBV3-1
CASSQLSGALNRETQYF
TGTGCCAGCAGCCAACTCTCCGGGGCCCTAAACAGGGAGACCCAGTACTTC
>NA|TRBJ2-5|NA|TRBV12-3/TRBV12-4
CASSPQDKETQYF
TGTGCCAGCAGCCCTCAGGATAAAGAGACCCAGTACTTC